This T cell receptor beta chain was profiled in a study of T cell responses to AZD1222 COVID-19 vaccine. Findings of the study overall: Donors were mostly white British, more females; clonal diversity possibly underestimated.

As for this clone: Its target is unknown.

The V and J ends lost 5 bases and 2 bases, in that order; junction bases with no gene match: 10. CDR3 length: 18 amino acids. CDR1 and CDR2 (germline): LNHDA, SQIVND (reference sequence). Clones were sequenced by immunoSEQ multiplex PCR, and TCRdb holds only the in-frame ones, with some missing. The sample includes approximately 150,000 clones, more than 85% of them seen just once. The study pooled second doses at about 4 or about 12 weeks. Material: peripheral blood, obtained 28 days after the second AZD1222 dose. The chain couples TRBV19 to TRBJ2-6; TRBD1 aligns across 9 bases. This clonotype originated in an adult who received the AZD1222 COVID-19 vaccine. The CDR3 DNA reads TGTGCCAGTAGTCCCTGGGGACAGGGAAGGGCTGGGGCCAACGTCCTGACTTTC. It translates to CASSPWGQGRAGANVLTF.